This T cell receptor (beta chain) was recorded in a study of blood T cell repertoires in COVID-19. Study summary: Whether acute or convalescent, the COVID-19 samples came from the United States, Italy and Spain. PBMCs, B-cell-depleted T cells, or T cells were the source of the cDNA or gDNA that made up the material.

Method: immunoSEQ multiplex PCR; TCRdb's copy keeps in-frame clones and lacks some. Here the sample spans 65,000 to 85,000 clones, about 73% being singletons. This clone has more than one count but fewer than ten. Germline V gene sequence: CDR1 SQVTM, CDR2 ANQGSEA. The CDR3 extends over 14 amino acids. Trimming stripped 0 bases from V and 5 bases from J, with 13 bases between. The J gene is TRBJ2-5, the V gene TRBV29-1, with D maybe TRBD2 (6 bases). The sample consisted of peripheral blood. This receptor was taken from a man aged 50-60 years with active or convalescent COVID-19. DNA for the CDR3: TGCAGCGTTGAAGACCCCTGGCGGGGCGAGACCCAGTACTTC. Its translation: CSVEDPWRGETQYF.